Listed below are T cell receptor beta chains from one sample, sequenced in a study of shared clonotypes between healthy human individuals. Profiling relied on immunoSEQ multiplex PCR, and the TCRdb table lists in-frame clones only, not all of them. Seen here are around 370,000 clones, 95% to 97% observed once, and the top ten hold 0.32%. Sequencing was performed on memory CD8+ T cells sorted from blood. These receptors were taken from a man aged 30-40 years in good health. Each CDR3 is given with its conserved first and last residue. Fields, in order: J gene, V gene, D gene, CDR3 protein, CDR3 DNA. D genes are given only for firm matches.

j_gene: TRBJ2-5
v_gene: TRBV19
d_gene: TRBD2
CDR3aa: CASSIFGGAEETQYF
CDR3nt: TGTGCCAGTAGTATCTTCGGGGGGGCCGAGGAGACCCAGTACTTC

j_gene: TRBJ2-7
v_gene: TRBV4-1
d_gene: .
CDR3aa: CASSQESRGPYEQYF
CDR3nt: TGCGCCAGCAGCCAAGAATCTCGGGGTCCCTACGAGCAGTACTTC

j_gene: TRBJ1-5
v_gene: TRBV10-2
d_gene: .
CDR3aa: CASSEFGGNQPQHF
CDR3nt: TGCGCCAGCAGTGAGTTTGGGGGGAATCAGCCCCAGCATTTT

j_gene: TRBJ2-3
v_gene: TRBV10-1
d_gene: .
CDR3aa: CASRETTDTQYF
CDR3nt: TGCGCCAGCAGGGAGACCACAGATACGCAGTATTTT

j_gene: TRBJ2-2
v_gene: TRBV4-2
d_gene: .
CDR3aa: CASSQEGRKKAGELFF
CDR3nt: TGTGCCAGCAGCCAAGAGGGAAGGAAGAAGGCCGGGGAGCTGTTTTTT

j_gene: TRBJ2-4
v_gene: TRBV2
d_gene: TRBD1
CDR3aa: CASSGTGKNIQYF
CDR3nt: TGTGCCAGCAGCGGGACAGGCAAAAACATTCAGTACTTC

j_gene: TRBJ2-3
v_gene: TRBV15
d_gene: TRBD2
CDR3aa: CATSRDPWGPSGRTF
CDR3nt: TGTGCCACCAGCAGAGATCCTTGGGGGCCTAGCGGGAGAACCTTT

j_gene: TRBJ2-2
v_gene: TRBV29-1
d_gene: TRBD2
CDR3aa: CSVISGRAAGELFF
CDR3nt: TGCAGCGTCATTAGCGGGAGGGCCGCCGGGGAGCTGTTTTTT

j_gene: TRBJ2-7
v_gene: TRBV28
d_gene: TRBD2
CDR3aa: CASSRGRGEKYF
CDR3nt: TGTGCCAGCAGTCGCGGCCGGGGGGAAAAGTACTTC

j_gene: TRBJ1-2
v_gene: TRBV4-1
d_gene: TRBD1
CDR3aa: CASSQDPDRGVYGYTF
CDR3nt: TGCGCCAGCAGCCAAGATCCGGACAGGGGGGTCTATGGCTACACCTTC